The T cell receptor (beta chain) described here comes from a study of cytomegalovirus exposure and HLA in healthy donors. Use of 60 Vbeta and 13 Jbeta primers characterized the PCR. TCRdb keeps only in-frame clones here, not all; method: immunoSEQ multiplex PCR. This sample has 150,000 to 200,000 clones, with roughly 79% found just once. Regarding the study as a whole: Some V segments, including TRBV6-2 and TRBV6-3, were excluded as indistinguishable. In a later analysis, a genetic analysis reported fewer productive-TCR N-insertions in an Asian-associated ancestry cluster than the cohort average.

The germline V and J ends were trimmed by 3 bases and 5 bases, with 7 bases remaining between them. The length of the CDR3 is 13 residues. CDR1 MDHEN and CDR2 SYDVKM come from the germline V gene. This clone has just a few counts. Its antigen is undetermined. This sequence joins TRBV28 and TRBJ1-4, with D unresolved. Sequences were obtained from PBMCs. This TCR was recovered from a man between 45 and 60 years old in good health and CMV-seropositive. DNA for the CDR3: TGTGCCAGCAGTTTGAGGCTCAATGAAAAACTGTTTTTT. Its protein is CASSLRLNEKLFF. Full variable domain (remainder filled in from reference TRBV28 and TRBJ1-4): DVKVTQSSRYLVKRTGEKVFLECVQDMDHENMFWYRQDPGLGLRLIYFSYDVKMKEKGDIPEGYSVSREKKERFSLILESASTNQTSMYLCASSLRLNEKLFFGSGTQLSVL.